Presented here are 14 T cell receptor beta chains from one specimen sequenced in a study of T cells after yellow fever vaccination. TCRdb reprocessed the 5' RACE reads via MiXCR and lists one record per CDR3 protein. The profile shows roughly 260,000 distinct CDR3 sequences, over 10% of them singletons. This sample comprised CD4+ T cells sorted from PBMCs, obtained 45 days after the yellow fever booster vaccination. These receptors were obtained from a young man who received the YFV17D yellow fever vaccine.

This sequence joins TRBV10-1 and TRBJ2-5; D possibly uses TRBD1 or TRBD2 (5 bases each). CDR1 is WNHNN and CDR2 is SYGVQD in the germline V gene (reference sequence). This CDR3 has 15 residues. The V gene lost 0 bases and the J gene lost 0 bases, with 8 bases spanning the gap. The CDR3 reads CASSESRGYQETQYF. The DNA of the CDR3 is TGCGCCAGCAGTGAGTCGAGGGGTTACCAAGAGACCCAGTACTTC.

The rearrangement joins TRBV5-1 to TRBJ1-1; tentatively, D is TRBD1 (5 bases). V lost 1 base, J lost 6 bases, and 16 bases lay in between. CDR1 is SGHRS and CDR2 is YFSETQ in the germline V gene. The CDR3 runs to 15 residues. CDR3 DNA: TGCGCCAGCAGCTTGTTGGAGGGGTCCACCTCTGAAGCTTTCTTT. As protein: CASSLLEGSTSEAFF. Using reference TRBV5-1 and TRBJ1-1 for the parts outside the CDR3, the full variable domain is KAGVTQTPRYLIKTRGQQVTLSCSPISGHRSVSWYQQTPGQGLQFLFEYFSETQRNKGNFPGRFSGRQFSNSRSEMNVSTLELGDSALYLCASSLLEGSTSEAFFGQGTRLTVV.

As regards this clonotype: Possible read error: a much larger clone is one base away. V is TRBV2 and J is TRBJ2-7; possibly TRBD1 for D (5 bases). V shed 9 bases and J shed 1 base, with 19 bases lying between them. This CDR3 is 15 amino acids long. Germline CDR1 reads SNHLY; CDR2 reads FYNNEI. As DNA, the CDR3 is TGTGCCAGAAGCTATCGACAGAAGCTGTCCTACGAGCAGTACTTC. Residues: CARSYRQKLSYEQYF.

The V gene is TRBV3-1, the J gene TRBJ2-1; D unresolved. The germline V gene has CDR1 LGHDT and CDR2 YNNKEL (reference sequence). V gave up 0 bases and J gave up 10 bases, with 4 bases separating them. CDR3 length: 11 amino acids. The CDR3 here is CASSQEREQFF. The CDR3 coding sequence is TGTGCCAGCAGCCAAGAGCGGGAGCAGTTCTTC.

This clonotype was detected only a few times. The rearrangement uses TRBV7-8 and TRBJ2-7; TRBD1 aligns across 8 bases. The junction had 5 bases not matched to a gene; V was cut back by 2 bases and J by 2 bases. The CDR3 covers 15 residues. From germline, CDR1 is SGHVS and CDR2 FQNEAQ. The CDR3 reads CASSLRTGSAYEQYF. For the CDR3, the DNA is TGTGCCAGCAGCTTACGGACAGGGAGCGCCTACGAGCAGTACTTC.

This clonotype has at least ten counts. V and J are TRBV10-3 and TRBJ2-2, with 9 bases aligning to TRBD1. J was trimmed by 5 bases and V by 6 bases; bases with no gene match: 19. This CDR3 is 19 amino acids long. Germline V gives CDR1 ENHRY, CDR2 SYGVKD. The DNA of the CDR3 is TGTGCCATCAGACCGGGACAGGGTTCGTTGACGGGGGTAACCGGGGAGCTGTTTTTT. As protein: CAIRPGQGSLTGVTGELFF.

This clonotype was counted between two and nine times. The chain recombines TRBV20-1 with TRBJ2-4; TRBD2 matches 7 bases. From germline, CDR1 is DFQATT and CDR2 SNEGSKA (reference sequence). V shed 1 base, J shed 0 bases, and the junction held 3 bases outside the gene matches. CDR3 length equals 15 residues. The CDR3 nucleotides are TGCAGTGCTAGAGGGGGGGGACTAGCCAAAAACATTCAGTACTTC. Translating gives CSARGGGLAKNIQYF.

This clonotype has only a few counts. The chain couples TRBV5-1 to TRBJ2-5; D gene uncertain. V gave up 0 bases and J gave up 2 bases, with 8 bases separating them. The germline V gene has CDR1 SGHRS and CDR2 YFSETQ. The CDR3 extends over 14 amino acids. Here the CDR3 DNA reads TGCGCCAGCAGCTTGGAGGTCAGACAAGAGACCCAGTACTTC. This encodes CASSLEVRQETQYF. The complete variable domain, with remaining parts taken from reference TRBV5-1 and TRBJ2-5, reads KAGVTQTPRYLIKTRGQQVTLSCSPISGHRSVSWYQQTPGQGLQFLFEYFSETQRNKGNFPGRFSGRQFSNSRSEMNVSTLELGDSALYLCASSLEVRQETQYFGPGTRLLVL.

The chain combines TRBV7-8 with TRBJ2-5; possible D gene TRBD1, 5 bases. The germline V gene has CDR1 SGHVS and CDR2 FQNEAQ. The CDR3 consists of 14 residues. Trimming left V 4 bases short and J 2 bases short, with 11 bases between. Here the CDR3 DNA reads TGTGCCAGCAGCTCCAGGGTCGTTCAAGAGACCCAGTACTTC. It codes for CASSSRVVQETQYF.

This clonotype was observed a few times. The junction shows a germline mismatch at one end, possibly a read error. The chain links TRBV20-1 to TRBJ2-7; the match to TRBD2 covers 8 bases. This CDR3 spans 15 amino acids. Germline loops: CDR1 DFQATT, CDR2 SNEGSKA (reference sequence). The CDR3 reads CSARVGSSGTRTAGF. CDR3 coding DNA: TGCAGTGCTAGAGTCGGGTCGTCCGGGACTAGGACTGCCGGGTTC.

This clonotype was seen at least ten times. The V call is TRBV10-3, the J call TRBJ2-2; unclear D gene. The CDR3 contains 15 residues. V lost 3 bases, J lost 6 bases, and 14 bases lay in between. CDR1 is ENHRY and CDR2 is SYGVKD in the germline V gene. In DNA, the CDR3 is TGTGCCATCAGTGACCAACGGAATGACGCCGGGGAGCTGTTTTTT. Translated: CAISDQRNDAGELFF.

This clonotype was seen a few times. The V and J genes are TRBV5-5 and TRBJ2-7; 10 nucleotides match TRBD2. The CDR3 sequence is 15 residues long. Germline-derived CDR1 and CDR2 are SGHKS and YYEKEE (reference sequence). J gave up 7 bases and V 4 bases, and 11 bases lay outside the gene matches. CDR3 region: CASSKPLAGVGEQYF. As DNA, the CDR3 is TGTGCCAGCAGCAAACCCCTAGCGGGAGTAGGAGAGCAGTACTTC.

This rearrangement joins TRBV11-2 to TRBJ1-4; 7 bases agree with TRBD1. Trimming cost V 4 bases and J 0 bases; bases outside gene matches: 5. The CDR3 is 16 residues long. CDR1 is SGHAT, CDR2 FQNNGV, per germline. This CDR3 is CASSYYDRATNEKLFF. CDR3 in DNA: TGTGCCAGCAGCTATTACGACAGGGCAACTAATGAAAAACTGTTTTTT.

This clonotype has just a few counts. The chain links TRBV7-2 to TRBJ1-3; D is undetermined. The CDR3 spans 13 residues. Germline V CDR1 and CDR2: SGHTA, FQGNSA. With 5 bases removed from V and 7 bases from J, the gap between germline ends came to 12 bases. The CDR3 loop reads CASSRLLVNTIYF. CDR3 bases: TGTGCCAGCAGCCGGCTTCTGGTGAACACCATATATTTT.